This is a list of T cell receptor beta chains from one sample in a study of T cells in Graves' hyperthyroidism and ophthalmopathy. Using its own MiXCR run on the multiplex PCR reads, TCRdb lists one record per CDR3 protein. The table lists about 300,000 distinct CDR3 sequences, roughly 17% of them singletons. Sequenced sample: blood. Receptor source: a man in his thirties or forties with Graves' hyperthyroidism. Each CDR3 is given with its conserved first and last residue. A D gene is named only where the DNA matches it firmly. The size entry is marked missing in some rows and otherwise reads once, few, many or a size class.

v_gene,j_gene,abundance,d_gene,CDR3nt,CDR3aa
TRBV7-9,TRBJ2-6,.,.,TGTGCCAGCAGCTTAACCGTTAACTCTGGGGCCAACGTCCTGACTTTC,CASSLTVNSGANVLTF
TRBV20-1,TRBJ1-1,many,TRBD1,TGCAGTGTCTCGAGACAGGGGGTACGGAACACTGAAGCTTTCTTT,CSVSRQGVRNTEAFF
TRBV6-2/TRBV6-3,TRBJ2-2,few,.,TGTGCCAGCAAGACAGGAATCACCGGGGAGCTGTTTTTT,CASKTGITGELFF
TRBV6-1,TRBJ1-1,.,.,TGTGCCAGCAGTCAGCGGGGTTGGAGCATGAGCACTGCAGCTTTCTTT,CASSQRGWSMSTAAFF
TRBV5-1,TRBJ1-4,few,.,TGCGCCAGCAGCCTGACAGCAACTAATGAAAAACTGTTTTTT,CASSLTATNEKLFF
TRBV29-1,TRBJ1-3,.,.,TGCAGCGTCACCGCGCGGGGGAACACCATATATTTT,CSVTARGNTIYF
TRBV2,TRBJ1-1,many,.,TGTGCCAGCAATCGGGAGGGGTGGGACACTGAAGCTTTCTTT,CASNREGWDTEAFF
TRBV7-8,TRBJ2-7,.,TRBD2,TGTGCCAGCAGCGAGCGGGGCTCCTACGAGCAGTACTTC,CASSERGSYEQYF
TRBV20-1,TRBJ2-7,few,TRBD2,TGCAGTGCTAGAGACAGCGAAGCGGGAGACTGGCCCTACGAGCAGTACTTC,CSARDSEAGDWPYEQYF
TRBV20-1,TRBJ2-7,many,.,TGCAGTGCTAGAGGGGGGAGAAAGAACTACGAGCAGTACTTC,CSARGGRKNYEQYF
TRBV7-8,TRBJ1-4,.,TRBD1,TGTGCCAGCAGCTTAGGGGACAGTCATAATGAAAAACTGTTTTTT,CASSLGDSHNEKLFF